This passage covers 16 T cell receptor beta chains from one sample sequenced in a study of CD8+ T cells in alopecia areata. Reverse transcription of extracted RNA yielded cDNA, which provided the sequencing template. Assay: immunoSEQ multiplex PCR; the TCRdb copy retains only in-frame clones and omits some. The table has around 250,000 clones, 67% seen once. The sequences come from CD4+ T cells sorted from blood, collected at week 0. The receptors come from a human donor with alopecia areata.

This clone was seen once. This chain joins TRBV20-1 and TRBJ2-7; no definite D call. Germline V CDR1 and CDR2: DFQATT, SNEGSKA (reference sequence). There are 10 residues in the CDR3. The V and J ends lost 4 bases and 5 bases respectively, with 6 bases between them. The CDR3 coding sequence is TGCAGTGCTATGCAGAACGAGCAGTACTTC. Translated: CSAMQNEQYF.

The chain links TRBV29-1 to TRBJ2-3; D might be TRBD2 (5 bases). The V end was cut by 5 bases, the J end by 4 bases, with 16 bases between. The CDR3 extends over 14 amino acids. The germline gives CDR1 SQVTM, CDR2 ANQGSEA. CDR3 sequence reads: CSVTPRGHSDTQYF. The DNA for the CDR3 is TGCAGCGTTACCCCACGAGGGCACTCAGATACGCAGTATTTT.

CDR3 nucleotide sequence: TGTGCCAGCAGCCAAGACCTGACAGACACTGAAGCTTTCTTT. This encodes CASSQDLTDTEAFF. The V call is TRBV14, the J call TRBJ1-1, with a possible D match to TRBD1 (5 bases). CDR3 length equals 14 residues. The V end lost 0 bases, the J end lost 3 bases, and 8 bases lay between the germline ends. Germline V gene data show CDR1 as SGHDN and CDR2 as FVKESK.

This chain joins TRBV4-1 and TRBJ2-2, with D unresolved. In germline, CDR1 is MGHRA, CDR2 YSYEKL. V was cut by 7 bases and J by 3 bases, with 12 bases left in between. This CDR3 region has 14 residues. CDR3 protein: CASNAGRYTGELFF. In DNA form, the CDR3 reads TGCGCCAGCAATGCAGGAAGATACACCGGGGAGCTGTTTTTT.

Remarks on this clone: Distinct nucleotide sequences in the sample also encode this CDR3. The rearrangement uses TRBV6-6 and TRBJ1-2; 8 bases match TRBD1. The germline V gene has CDR1 MNHNY and CDR2 SVGAGI (reference sequence). This CDR3 comprises 14 residues. The J segment lost 4 bases and the V segment lost 2 bases, leaving 3 bases of the junction unmatched. This chain's CDR3 is CASSYGTGSYGYTF. As DNA, the CDR3 is TGTGCCAGCAGTTACGGGACAGGATCCTATGGCTACACCTTC.

The chain has TRBV30 and TRBJ1-4, with unresolved D. V was clipped by 5 bases and J by 0 bases, with 13 bases between them. Germline V gene data show CDR1 as GTSNPN and CDR2 as SVGIG (reference sequence). The CDR3 is 15 amino acids. CDR3 nucleotides: TGTGCCTGGGGATGGGCCACCACAACTAATGAAAAACTGTTTTTT. It codes for CAWGWATTTNEKLFF.

Comment on this clone: Other DNA sequences in this specimen translate into the identical CDR3. Here the CDR3 DNA reads TGCAGCGTGGGACAGGGGAACGGCTACACCTTC. Its protein is CSVGQGNGYTF. V is TRBV29-1 and J is TRBJ1-2; 10 bases match TRBD1. V shed 6 bases, J shed 8 bases, and the junction held 3 bases outside the gene matches. The CDR3 sequence is 11 residues long. Germline V CDR1 and CDR2: SQVTM, ANQGSEA.

The chain has TRBV2 and TRBJ2-3; TRBD2 aligns across 7 bases. Per germline, CDR1 SNHLY and CDR2 FYNNEI. This CDR3 has 16 residues. V was pared by 8 bases and J by 2 bases, with 13 bases of the junction left unmatched. Here the CDR3 DNA reads TGTGCCAGCCTTCTTGCACTAGCGTCGCTCACAGATACGCAGTATTTT. It specifies CASLLALASLTDTQYF.

V is TRBV6-6 and J is TRBJ2-5, with 7 nucleotides matching TRBD1. V was pared by 5 bases and J by 0 bases, with 6 bases of the junction left unmatched. Germline assignment: CDR1 MNHNY and CDR2 SVGAGI (reference sequence). This CDR3 has 15 amino acids. The CDR3 bases are TGTGCCAGCAGTCCCCGGGACAGATACCAAGAGACCCAGTACTTC. Translating it yields CASSPRDRYQETQYF.

The rearrangement uses TRBV29-1 and TRBJ2-5; D may be TRBD1 (5 bases). Matching the DNA end better, TRBJ2-7 makes the J call doubtful. Germline CDR1 is SQVTM and CDR2 is ANQGSEA. The CDR3 has 14 amino acids. CDR3 residues: CSVSQGIGSYEQYF. CDR3 DNA sequence: TGCAGCGTCAGCCAGGGTATCGGCTCCTACGAGCAGTACTTC.

The rearrangement uses TRBV6-1 and TRBJ2-3; unclear D gene. The CDR3 sequence is 14 residues long. The germline V gene has CDR1 MNHNS and CDR2 SASEGT. The ends were cut back, 0 bases at V and 1 base at J, with 5 bases in the middle. CDR3 loop: CASSEAPGTDTQYF. CDR3 DNA sequence: TGTGCCAGCAGTGAAGCCCCAGGCACAGATACGCAGTATTTT.

This clone was seen a handful of times. This chain joins TRBV19 and TRBJ1-5; 8 bases agree with TRBD1. Germline V gives CDR1 LNHDA, CDR2 SQIVND (reference sequence). V trimming: 10 bases; J trimming: 6 bases; junction bases outside the gene matches: 5. There are 12 residues in the CDR3. The chain's CDR3 is CATAGGSQPQHF. Written as DNA, the CDR3 is TGTGCCACCGCAGGGGGCTCTCAGCCCCAGCATTTT. Drawing the rest from reference TRBV19 and TRBJ1-5, the complete variable domain is DGGITQSPKYLFRKEGQNVTLSCEQNLNHDAMYWYRQDPGQGLRLIYYSQIVNDFQKGDIAEGYSVSREKKESFPLTVTSAQKNPTAFYLCATAGGSQPQHFGDGTRLSIL.

The chain joins TRBV7-8 to TRBJ2-7; D is ambiguous. The CDR3 consists of 13 residues. Germline V CDR1 and CDR2: SGHVS, FQNEAQ. Trimming stripped 5 bases from V and 1 base from J, with 9 bases between. The DNA of the CDR3 is TGTGCCAGCAGCCAAGGGCCTTCCTACGAGCAGTACTTC. It specifies CASSQGPSYEQYF.

Only a few counts were recorded for this clone. This chain connects TRBV10-3 to TRBJ1-5, with unresolved D. V lost 8 bases to trimming and J lost 4 bases, with 18 bases between them. Germline V gene sequence: CDR1 ENHRY, CDR2 SYGVKD. The length of the CDR3 is 15 residues. The CDR3 bases are TGTGCCATCTCCGACCCCCGGACCTCAAATCAGCCCCAGCATTTT. Translating gives CAISDPRTSNQPQHF.

V usage is TRBV14 and J usage is TRBJ1-2, with TRBD1 as a possible D gene (5 bases). This CDR3 has 11 amino acids. CDR1 SGHDN and CDR2 FVKESK come from the germline V gene. Between the trimmed V and J ends, which lost 4 bases and 5 bases, there was a span of 5 bases. CDR3 DNA sequence: TGTGCCAGCAGCCCAGGGTATGGCTACACCTTC. Encoded protein: CASSPGYGYTF.

The J gene is TRBJ2-3, the V gene TRBV30; D remains ambiguous. V was clipped by 3 bases and J by 2 bases, with 9 bases between them. The CDR3 runs 13 residues. Germline CDR1 GTSNPN, CDR2 SVGIG (reference sequence). As DNA, the CDR3 is TGTGCCTGGAGAGGTAGTACCACAGATACGCAGTATTTT. Its translation is CAWRGSTTDTQYF.